Listed below are T cell receptor beta chains from one sample, sequenced in a study of radiation and T cells in renal cell carcinoma. The repertoire was sequenced with immunoSEQ multiplex PCR; TCRdb's copy has only in-frame clones and lacks some. The sample lists about 140,000 clones, roughly 83% occurring once. Specimen: blood, collected from a patient whose treatment included radiotherapy and nephrectomy. The receptors here all came from a woman between 50 and 59 years old with renal cell carcinoma. Both conserved end residues are part of each CDR3. A D gene is named only where the DNA matches it firmly. Not all rows give a size; the values are once, few, many and, for expanded clones, a class.

TRBV5-4	-	TRBJ1-2	16	-	CASSLGWGSANYGYTF	TGTGCCAGCAGCTTGGGATGGGGCAGTGCTAACTATGGCTACACCTTC
TRBV4-3	-	TRBJ1-2	17	TRBD1	CASSRLLPGQGAYGYTF	TGCGCCAGCAGCCGGCTCCTCCCGGGACAGGGGGCATATGGCTACACCTTC
TRBV7-2	-	TRBJ1-3	15	-	CASSLGGQTGNTIYF	TGTGCCAGCAGCTTAGGCGGCCAGACTGGAAACACCATATATTTT
TRBV4-3	-	TRBJ2-1	16	-	CASSQDAIQGYNEQFF	TGCGCCAGCAGCCAAGATGCCATTCAGGGCTACAATGAGCAGTTCTTC
TRBV5-1	-	TRBJ1-1	17	TRBD1	CASSLGQGRLVETEAFF	TGCGCCAGCAGCCTCGGACAGGGGAGGTTGGTGGAGACTGAAGCTTTCTTT
TRBV30	-	TRBJ1-5	13	-	CAWGDSDNQPQHF	TGTGCCTGGGGGGACTCCGACAATCAGCCCCAGCATTTT
TRBV28	few	TRBJ1-1	15	TRBD1	CASCGLGQGKTEAFF	TGTGCCAGCTGCGGATTAGGACAGGGGAAGACTGAAGCTTTCTTT
TRBV25-1	-	TRBJ1-1	15	TRBD1	CASSPSGTANTEAFF	TGTGCCAGCAGTCCATCGGGGACAGCGAACACTGAAGCTTTCTTT
TRBV29-1	few	TRBJ1-2	13	-	CSVAHRLHYGYTF	TGCAGCGTCGCCCACAGACTCCACTATGGCTACACCTTC
TRBV27	-	TRBJ2-1	11	-	CATSWGPEQFF	TGTGCCACATCATGGGGGCCCGAGCAGTTCTTC
TRBV5-6	-	TRBJ1-4	12	-	CASSLGTSKLFF	TGTGCCAGCAGCTTGGGTACTTCAAAACTGTTTTTT
TRBV4-3	-	TRBJ1-1	16	-	CASSHVGARGVTEAFF	TGCGCCAGCAGCCATGTGGGTGCCAGGGGTGTGACTGAAGCTTTCTTT
TRBV28	-	TRBJ2-5	15	TRBD2	CASTGGFLYQETQYF	TGTGCCAGCACCGGGGGGTTCCTGTACCAAGAGACCCAGTACTTC
TRBV27	-	TRBJ1-1	14	-	CASSPRRGNTEAFF	TGTGCCAGCAGTCCCCGCCGGGGGAACACTGAAGCTTTCTTT
TRBV30	-	TRBJ2-3	14	-	CAWSPGTDGDTQYF	TGTGCCTGGAGTCCCGGGACGGACGGCGATACGCAGTATTTT
TRBV27	-	TRBJ1-1	15	TRBD1	CASFPWDRENTEAFF	TGTGCCAGCTTCCCCTGGGACAGAGAGAACACTGAAGCTTTCTTT
TRBV7-9	-	TRBJ1-1	13	-	CASSLAGADEAFF	TGTGCCAGCAGCTTAGCGGGCGCGGATGAAGCTTTCTTT
TRBV5-4	-	TRBJ2-7	13	-	CASVDGYSYEQYF	TGTGCCAGCGTCGACGGTTACTCCTACGAGCAGTACTTC
TRBV5-1	-	TRBJ2-1	13	-	CASSLAQYNEQFF	TGCGCCAGCAGCTTGGCCCAGTACAATGAGCAGTTCTTC
TRBV30	-	TRBJ1-1	15	TRBD1	CAWKGQGYMNTEAFF	TGTGCCTGGAAAGGACAGGGCTACATGAACACTGAAGCTTTCTTT